These T cell receptor beta chains were read from a single sample in a study of cytomegalovirus exposure and HLA in healthy donors. Only in-frame clones appear in the TCRdb table, and some are missing; sequencing was by immunoSEQ multiplex PCR. The sample shows under 140,000 clones, about nine tenths of them seen only once. Material for sequencing was PBMCs. These receptor sequences come from a woman between 18 and 29 years old in good health and CMV-seronegative. Each CDR3 is given with its conserved first and last residue. The D gene is left open where the match is weak. Some rows mark clone size as missing; the rest say once, few, many or name a class of expanded clone.

>TRBJ2-7|NA|TRBV28|NA
CASRPDFYEQYF
TGTGCCAGCAGACCAGACTTCTACGAGCAGTACTTC
>TRBJ1-5|NA|TRBV7-2|NA
CASSSLGGGNQPQHF
TGTGCCAGCAGCTCCTTAGGGGGGGGCAATCAGCCCCAGCATTTT
>TRBJ1-1|TRBD1|TRBV4-1|NA
CASSQGSGRGRMNTEAFF
TGCGCCAGCAGCCAAGGATCGGGCAGGGGGCGCATGAACACTGAAGCTTTCTTT
>TRBJ2-7|NA|TRBV30|NA
CAWSMLSYEQYF
TGTGCCTGGAGTATGCTCAGCTACGAGCAGTACTTC
>TRBJ2-2|NA|TRBV9|NA
CASSVGHRVAGELFF
TGTGCCAGCAGCGTAGGTCACAGGGTTGCCGGGGAGCTGTTTTTT
>TRBJ2-2|TRBD2|TRBV19|NA
CASSNLAGNTGELFF
TGTGCCAGTAGTAACCTAGCGGGAAACACCGGGGAGCTGTTTTTT
>TRBJ2-5|TRBD2|TRBV9|NA
CASSSGLAGGETQYF
TGTGCCAGCAGCTCGGGACTAGCGGGAGGAGAGACCCAGTACTTC
>TRBJ2-3|NA|TRBV4-1|NA
CASSQKDRTSTDTQYF
TGCGCCAGCAGCCAGAAGGACAGAACTAGCACAGATACGCAGTATTTT
>TRBJ1-5|NA|TRBV5-4|NA
CASSLGPTDSNQPQHF
TGTGCCAGCAGCTTGGGACCGACAGATAGCAATCAGCCCCAGCATTTT
>TRBJ2-1|TRBD2|TRBV27|NA
CASSPYSGRASYNEQFF
TGTGCCAGCAGTCCCTATAGCGGGAGGGCAAGCTACAATGAGCAGTTCTTC
>TRBJ2-1|TRBD1|TRBV6-5|NA
CASSSIQGQFYNEQFF
TGTGCCAGCAGTTCCATCCAGGGACAGTTTTACAATGAGCAGTTCTTC
>TRBJ2-7|TRBD1|TRBV4-1|once
CASSQDLGQGQSEQYF
TGCGCCAGCAGCCAAGATCTGGGACAGGGACAAAGCGAGCAGTACTTC
>TRBJ2-5|NA|TRBV7-7|NA
CASSQVAEGTQYF
TGTGCTAGCAGCCAAGTAGCGGAGGGGACCCAGTACTTC
>TRBJ2-7|TRBD1|TRBV30|NA
CAWEEPDRFEQYF
TGTGCCTGGGAGGAACCGGACAGGTTCGAGCAGTACTTC
>TRBJ2-1|TRBD2|TRBV18|NA
CASSLPGLAGNSYNEQFF
TGTGCCAGCTCCCTACCGGGACTAGCGGGGAACTCCTACAATGAGCAGTTCTTC
>TRBJ2-1|NA|TRBV30|NA
CAWSDSGNEQFF
TGTGCCTGGAGTGATTCGGGAAATGAGCAGTTCTTC
>TRBJ2-1|NA|TRBV6-5|NA
CASSYGQGSYNEQFF
TGTGCCAGCAGTTACGGGCAGGGGTCCTACAATGAGCAGTTCTTC
>TRBJ2-7|TRBD2|TRBV27|NA
CASSSTSGGAYEQYF
TGTGCCAGCAGTTCGACTAGTGGGGGGGCCTACGAGCAGTACTTC
>TRBJ1-2|NA|TRBV15|NA
CATSRAGDGYTF
TGTGCCACCAGCAGAGCAGGGGATGGCTACACCTTC
>TRBJ2-5|NA|TRBV7-9|NA
CASSAQAIQETQYF
TGTGCCAGCAGCGCACAGGCGATCCAAGAGACCCAGTACTTC
>TRBJ2-7|TRBD1|TRBV4-1|NA
CASSQDPPGTGIYEQYF
TGCGCCAGCAGCCAAGATCCCCCCGGGACAGGCATCTACGAGCAGTACTTC
>TRBJ2-3|NA|TRBV27|NA
CASGLTHRVHTQYF
TGTGCCAGCGGATTAACTCACAGGGTTCATACGCAGTATTTT
>TRBJ1-2|NA|TRBV6-6|few
CASRVRGDGYTF
TGTGCCAGCAGGGTACGCGGGGATGGCTACACCTTC
>TRBJ2-1|NA|TRBV28|once
CASKTGYNEQFF
TGTGCCAGCAAGACCGGGTACAATGAGCAGTTCTTC
>TRBJ2-7|TRBD1|TRBV19|once
CASSPGFRGQGTAYEQYF
TGTGCCAGTAGCCCGGGGTTTCGCGGACAGGGGACCGCCTACGAGCAGTACTTC
>TRBJ2-7|TRBD1|TRBV7-2|NA
CASSWDRSSYEQYF
TGTGCCAGCAGCTGGGACAGGTCGTCCTACGAGCAGTACTTC
>TRBJ2-1|TRBD1|TRBV6-6|NA
CASSYGTGDPEQFF
TGTGCCAGCAGTTACGGAACAGGGGATCCTGAGCAGTTCTTC
>TRBJ2-3|NA|TRBV5-1|NA
CASSLGLATDTQYF
TGCGCCAGCAGCTTAGGGCTAGCCACAGATACGCAGTATTTT
>TRBJ1-2|NA|TRBV6-4|NA
CASSDPLQVGYTF
TGTGCCAGCAGTGATCCACTTCAAGTGGGCTACACCTTC
>TRBJ1-1|TRBD1|TRBV7-2|NA
CASSWYRDRKEAFF
TGTGCCAGCAGCTGGTACCGGGACAGGAAAGAAGCTTTCTTT
>TRBJ1-2|NA|TRBV29-1|NA
CSVEREGYGYGYTF
TGCAGCGTTGAGAGGGAGGGCTATGGCTATGGCTACACCTTC
>TRBJ1-5|NA|TRBV19|once
CASREALGNQPQHF
TGTGCCAGTCGGGAGGCCCTAGGTAATCAGCCCCAGCATTTT
>TRBJ2-3|TRBD1|TRBV2|NA
CASRERGPFTDTQYF
TGTGCCAGCAGGGAGAGGGGGCCTTTCACAGATACGCAGTATTTT
>TRBJ1-4|TRBD1|TRBV6-5|NA
CASSRDRRDEKLFF
TGTGCCAGCAGCCGGGACAGGAGGGATGAAAAACTGTTTTTT
>TRBJ2-3|TRBD2|TRBV7-2|NA
CASRTPGLGPGKQYF
TGTGCCAGCAGAACACCGGGACTAGGGCCGGGTAAGCAGTATTTT